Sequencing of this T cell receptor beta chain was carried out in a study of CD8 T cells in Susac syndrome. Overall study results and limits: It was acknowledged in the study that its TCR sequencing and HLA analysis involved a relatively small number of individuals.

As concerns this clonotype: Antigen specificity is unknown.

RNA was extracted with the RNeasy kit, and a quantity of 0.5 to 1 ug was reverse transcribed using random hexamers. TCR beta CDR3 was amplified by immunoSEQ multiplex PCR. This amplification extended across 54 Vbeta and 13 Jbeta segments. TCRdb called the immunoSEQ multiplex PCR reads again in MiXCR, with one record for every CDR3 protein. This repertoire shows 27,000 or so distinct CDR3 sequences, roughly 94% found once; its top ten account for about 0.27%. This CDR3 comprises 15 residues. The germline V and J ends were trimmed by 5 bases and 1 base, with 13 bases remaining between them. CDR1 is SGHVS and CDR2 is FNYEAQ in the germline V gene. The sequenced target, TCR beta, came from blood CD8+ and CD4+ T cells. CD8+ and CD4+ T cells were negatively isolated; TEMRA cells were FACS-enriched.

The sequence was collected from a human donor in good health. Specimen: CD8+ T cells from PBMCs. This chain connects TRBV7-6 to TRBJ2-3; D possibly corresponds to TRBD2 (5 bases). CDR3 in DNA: TGTGCCAGCAGCCCCCTAGCCCTAGGCACAGATACGCAGTATTTT. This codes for CASSPLALGTDTQYF.